Shown below are 10 T cell receptor beta chains from a single sample sequenced in a study of cytomegalovirus exposure and HLA in healthy donors. Primers included in the PCR were 60 Vbeta and 13 Jbeta primers. Sequenced by immunoSEQ multiplex PCR; TCRdb stores in-frame clones only, minus some. The sample records 170,000 or so clones, around 80% being singletons. The specimen sequenced was PBMCs. These receptors were taken from a woman aged 25 to 45 in good health and CMV-seronegative.

The chain recombines TRBV18 with TRBJ1-4; D remains ambiguous. This CDR3 is 13 amino acids long. Germline V lookup: CDR1 KGHSH, CDR2 LQKENI. V was shortened by 8 bases and J by 3 bases, with 10 bases between the two germline ends. DNA for the CDR3: TGTGCCAGCAGGAGGGCTGCTAATGAAAAACTGTTTTTT. It encodes CASRRAANEKLFF.

The chain couples TRBV7-2 to TRBJ1-3, with 9 bases aligning to TRBD1. This CDR3 is built from 16 residues. Germline CDR1 reads SGHTA; CDR2 reads FQGNSA. V was clipped by 1 base and J by 4 bases; unmatched bases: 5. The CDR3: CASSLVQGALGNTIYF. Here the CDR3 DNA reads TGTGCCAGCAGCTTAGTACAGGGGGCTCTAGGAAACACCATATATTTT.

This clone appeared a few times. This chain connects TRBV23-1 to TRBJ2-5, with D possibly being TRBD1 (6 bases). TRBV23-1 is flagged as an ORF with uncertain function. The CDR3 has 16 residues. The V end lost 7 bases, the J end lost 5 bases, and 23 bases lay between the germline ends. The CDR3, as DNA: TGCGCCAGCACCAACCTCCGGGACAAGTTTCGGGAGACCCAGTACTTC. As protein: CASTNLRDKFRETQYF.

The rearrangement uses TRBV6-1 and TRBJ1-2; a possible D gene is TRBD1 (6 bases). The ends were cut back, 2 bases at V and 6 bases at J, with 25 bases in the middle. The CDR3 is made up of 18 amino acids. The germline gives CDR1 MNHNS, CDR2 SASEGT. Here the CDR3 reads CASSEIAAAGTRANGYTF. In nucleotides, the CDR3 is TGTGCCAGCAGTGAAATCGCGGCTGCCGGGACACGAGCCAATGGCTACACCTTC.

The rearrangement links TRBV10-3 to TRBJ2-7, with 8 bases that match TRBD1. The CDR3 is 14 residues long. Germline V gives CDR1 ENHRY, CDR2 SYGVKD. V was pared by 11 bases and J by 1 base, with 10 bases of the junction left unmatched. CDR3 protein: CALARDRTSYEQYF. Here the CDR3 DNA reads TGTGCCCTCGCTCGGGACAGGACATCCTACGAGCAGTACTTC.

This chain connects TRBV29-1 to TRBJ1-4; possible D gene TRBD1, 5 bases. The CDR3 has 13 residues. Trimming removed 7 bases from V and 6 bases from J, with 15 bases in between. Germline CDR1 is SQVTM and CDR2 is ANQGSEA. The CDR3 coding sequence is TGCAGCGCCATCGACAGTAGAGATGAAAAACTGTTTTTT. It specifies CSAIDSRDEKLFF.

The genes are TRBV27 and TRBJ2-7; D is possibly TRBD1 (6 bases). Deletions cut 7 bases from V and 3 bases from J, with 16 bases between. In germline, CDR1 is MNHEY, CDR2 SMNVEV (reference sequence). This CDR3 has 14 amino acids. The CDR3 sequence: CASKRTVSYYEQYF. The CDR3 nucleotides read TGTGCCAGCAAACGGACAGTCTCATACTACGAGCAGTACTTC.

The chain has TRBV4-2 and TRBJ2-7; 8 positions match TRBD1. Trimming removed 0 bases from V and 5 bases from J; junction bases left unmatched: 6. CDR1 is LGHNA, CDR2 YNFKEQ, per germline. The CDR3 has 15 amino acids. In nucleotides, the CDR3 is TGTGCCAGCAGCCAAGATAACAGGGGGAGCGACGAGCAGTACTTC. This codes for CASSQDNRGSDEQYF.

This sequence joins TRBV7-9 and TRBJ2-7; 9 nucleotides match TRBD1. With 4 bases clipped from V and 3 bases from J, the junction kept 7 bases outside the gene matches. CDR1 is SEHNR and CDR2 is FQNEAQ in the germline V gene (reference sequence). The CDR3 runs to 15 residues. The CDR3 nucleotides are TGTGCCAGCAGCTCCGAGGGACAGGGAATCTACGAGCAGTACTTC. This codes for CASSSEGQGIYEQYF.

This chain's CDR3 is CASSEQGATYEQYF. Here the CDR3 DNA reads TGTGCCAGCAGTGAACAGGGGGCTACCTACGAGCAGTACTTC. This rearrangement joins TRBV2 to TRBJ2-7; 8 positions match TRBD1. The germline gives CDR1 SNHLY, CDR2 FYNNEI. CDR3 length: 14 residues. After removal of 2 bases from V and 2 bases from J, the junction contained 2 bases not matched to a gene.